The sequence of this TCR beta chain was determined in a study of blood T cell repertoires in COVID-19. As for the study in general: Italy, Spain and the United States were the sources of the convalescent and acute COVID-19 samples.

Authors' analysis steps: Amplification of reference gene primers was used by the study to estimate nucleated cell counts. Some clones are missing from TCRdb's copy, which holds only in-frame ones; the method was immunoSEQ multiplex PCR. V and J calls and clone size follow that table, whereas D and trimming were derived from the DNA. The table lists 250,000 or so clones, under 95% of them singletons. Germline V gives CDR1 SGHRS, CDR2 YFSETQ. V was pared by 4 bases and J by 2 bases, with 2 bases of the junction left unmatched. The CDR3 sequence is 13 residues long. Sequenced: PBMCs or T cells enriched from blood (not recorded which). V and J are TRBV5-1 and TRBJ2-7; 8 bases line up with TRBD2. The sequence was obtained from a man aged 35-49 years who had been exposed to COVID-19. This CDR3 reads CASSQGLAYEQYF. The DNA for the CDR3 is TGCGCCAGCAGCCAGGGACTAGCCTACGAGCAGTACTTC.